Below, 7 T cell receptor beta chains from the same sample are listed, as sequenced in a study of T cells in Graves' hyperthyroidism and ophthalmopathy. The TCR beta CDR3 regions underwent amplification using RNA transcripts as the source. TCR CDR3 regions were first amplified by RT-PCR with HTBI primers. TCRdb processed the multiplex PCR reads anew with MiXCR; each CDR3 protein has one entry. Of a few hundred thousand distinct CDR3 sequences listed, approximately 19% are singletons. The sample consisted of blood. The receptors here all came from a man aged 45-65 years with Graves' ophthalmopathy.

Here the CDR3 reads CAISGRANTDTQYF. The CDR3, as DNA: TGTGCCATCAGTGGACGGGCTAACACAGATACGCAGTATTTT. The chain combines TRBV10-3 with TRBJ2-3; D gene ambiguous. Germline CDR1 is ENHRY and CDR2 is SYGVKD. The CDR3 has 14 residues. V was shortened by 4 bases and J by 2 bases, with 10 bases between the two germline ends.

The sample holds a few counts of this clonotype. The chain recombines TRBV5-1 with TRBJ2-7; 12 bases agree with TRBD2. The trim removed 4 bases at V and 2 bases at J, leaving 4 bases unmatched. The V gene's germline CDR1 is SGHRS and CDR2 YFSETQ. This CDR3 region has 15 residues. The CDR3 here is CASSPSGRAPYEQYF. As DNA, the CDR3 is TGCGCCAGCAGCCCTAGCGGGAGGGCCCCCTACGAGCAGTACTTC. Drawing the rest from reference TRBV5-1 and TRBJ2-7, the complete variable domain is KAGVTQTPRYLIKTRGQQVTLSCSPISGHRSVSWYQQTPGQGLQFLFEYFSETQRNKGNFPGRFSGRQFSNSRSEMNVSTLELGDSALYLCASSPSGRAPYEQYFGPGTRLTVT.

This sequence joins TRBV2 and TRBJ2-1; D remains unclear. The V end lost 2 bases, the J end lost 10 bases, and 9 bases lay between the germline ends. There are 12 residues in the CDR3. Germline assignment: CDR1 SNHLY and CDR2 FYNNEI. CDR3 amino acids: CASSESGREQFF. CDR3 in DNA: TGTGCCAGCAGTGAATCGGGTCGGGAGCAGTTCTTC.

The chain uses TRBV30 and TRBJ2-2, with D perhaps TRBD1 (6 bases). The CDR3 totals 16 residues. Germline CDR1 is GTSNPN and CDR2 is SVGIG (reference sequence). Trimming pared 0 bases from V and 4 bases from J, leaving 15 bases between. As DNA, the CDR3 is TGTGCCTGGAGTGTAATCCAAAGGACAGTCACCGGGGAGCTGTTTTTT. Translated: CAWSVIQRTVTGELFF. The whole variable domain, filled in from reference TRBV30 and TRBJ2-2, reads SQTIHQWPATLVQPVGSPLSLECTVEGTSNPNLYWYRQAAGRGLQLLFYSVGIGQISSEVPQNLSASRPQDRQFILSSKKLLLSDSGFYLCAWSVIQRTVTGELFFGEGSRLTVL.

This clonotype occurred a few times. The chain uses TRBV29-1 and TRBJ2-4; D perhaps matches TRBD2 (5 bases). Germline V CDR1 and CDR2: SQVTM, ANQGSEA. This CDR3 contains 16 residues. V shed 6 bases and J shed 7 bases, with 25 bases lying between them. The CDR3 loop reads CSVNVGDSGLANIQYF. Here the CDR3 DNA reads TGCAGCGTGAACGTCGGGGATTCAGGCCTGGCGAACATTCAGTACTTC.

CDR3: CASSLVGEQGRNYEQYF. For the CDR3, the DNA is TGTGCCAGCAGCTTAGTGGGAGAACAGGGAAGAAACTACGAGCAGTACTTC. The V call is TRBV7-8, the J call TRBJ2-7; D possibly corresponds to TRBD1 (6 bases). The germline CDR1 and CDR2 sequences are SGHVS and FQNEAQ. Trimming shortened V by 1 base and J by 3 bases, and 19 bases separated the two germline ends. CDR3 size: 17 residues.

The genes are TRBV7-9 and TRBJ2-6; tentatively, D is TRBD1 (5 bases). Germline V gene data show CDR1 as SEHNR and CDR2 as FQNEAQ (reference sequence). The CDR3 extends over 15 amino acids. V lost 5 bases and J 2 bases, leaving 10 bases between the germline ends. CDR3 amino acids: CASSPQGPGANVLTF. For the CDR3, the DNA is TGTGCCAGCAGCCCGCAGGGTCCTGGGGCCAACGTCCTGACTTTC.